This entry is about one T cell receptor beta chain. The target of this receptor is not known. Base quality data are lacking; no much larger clone is found one base away. Library method: single-cell sequencing. Sequencing instrument: Illumina NovaSeq 6000. The BD Rhapsody Targeted mRNA and AbSeq Reagent Kit was used in a microwell format for cell capture and library preparation. The libraries included TCR, sample tags, AbSeq, and targeted mRNA from the Human T-Cell Expression Panel, along with custom TOX and TOX2 primers. Sequencing of the libraries was performed on an Illumina NovaSeq. The published analysis was carried out like this. The analysis covered 10468 cells in total, of which about 7,100 were CD8 T cells and 4,000 to 5,000 were CD8 T cells with an identifiable TCR CDR3. The BD Rhapsody Targeted Analysis Pipeline, including V(D)J processing, was run on the Seven Bridges Genomics platform to process the raw data. SeqGeq 1.6.0 was used for quality control, Sample Tag demultiplexing with Lex-BDSMK, clone identification with VDJ Explorer, and Seurat clustering. Clones comprising <1% of CD8 T cells were considered non-expanded; clones comprising >2.5% of the sample were considered clonal expansions. TCRdb reprocessed the public reads (quality trimming at Q25 with fastp, clone calling with MiXCR) and kept in-frame beta chains. One record per CDR3 amino acid sequence lists the most common genes and DNA. TCRdb's processing, not the authors' own work, is the source of the V and J calls. This sample gives roughly 20,000 distinct CDR3 sequences in total; 35% to 40% of them show up just once. Jointly, the top ten make up less than 30% of the sample.

This specimen belongs to a study of immune aging and cytomegalovirus after organ transplant (dated by TCRdb to 2020 to 2022). At the level of the whole study: Every transplant recipient was given three-drug immunosuppression consisting of prednisone, tacrolimus, and mycophenolate. What the research found in general, with its limitations: Post-transplant increases in aged-phenotype cells were observed regardless of clone size, following viremia and occurring earlier in large clones (days 200-264) than in small clones. CD57 was not measured in the sequencing data, so a conservative gene-based aging definition was used instead. Large clones contained a higher proportion of TEMRA cells, and the seven largest clones (roughly 2,000 cells) acquired aged and TEMRA cells while losing TCM cells.

From its cysteine to its phenylalanine, the CDR3 spans 14 amino acids. The entry retains the CDR3 DNA only, 42 bases that are in frame from base 1. CDR1 SGHRS and CDR2 YFSETQ are derived from the germline V gene. For this chain, trimming is 4 bases at the V end and 4 bases at the J end, and the number of junction bases without a gene match is 4. The sample's time point, from its label and the paper: five sample-tagged time points from pre-transplant (day -1) to day 368 post-transplant, pooled. Thawed PBMC were stimulated with a CMV IE-1 overlapping peptide library for about 13 hours, with no transport inhibitors added. After thawing, cells were rested overnight and were then stimulated in R10 medium with CD28/CD49d costimulation. The IE-1 peptide library consisted of 15-amino-acid peptides overlapping by 11 amino acids. Samples from each time point were barcoded using BD Single-Cell Multiplexing Kit Sample Tags, then pooled and stained with oligo-conjugated anti-CD45RA and sorting antibodies. A BD FACSAria III was used to sort CMV-responsive CD8+CD137+ and CD4+CD154+ T cells at 4-way purity. Blood was drawn into EDTA vacutainers and was processed by Ficoll gradient within 1-24 hours.

This receptor was taken from a female donor who had a heart transplant and CMV viremia. The rearrangement combines TRBV5-1 with TRBJ2-1; 8 bases in between match TRBD2. The sequences come from CMV peptide-activated CD4+ and CD8+ T cells sorted from blood, collected at five time points, pooled. The cell subset or site label, read with the paper, signifies: sorted CD8+CD137+ and CD4+CD154+ T cells after less than 15 h CMV IE-1 peptide stimulation. The CDR3 loop reads CASSTGLVYNEQFF. The DNA sequence is TGCGCCAGCAGCACGGGACTAGTTTACAATGAGCAGTTCTTC.